Listed here is a single TCR beta chain. The data are from a study of shared clonotypes between healthy human individuals. CD45RO negativity and positive selection for CCR7 defined naive CD8 cells, a population that excluded terminally differentiated effector memory CD45RA+ cells. Sequencing was performed with immunoSEQ multiplex PCR; in TCRdb, only in-frame clones are kept and a portion is missing. Among 550,000 to 750,000 clones, about 90% were seen once, and the ten largest hold about 24%. The CDR3 loop spans 13 amino acids. In germline, CDR1 is SEHNR, CDR2 FQNEAQ (reference sequence). V dropped 0 bases and J dropped 7; count of bases not matched to a gene: 3.

What was sequenced was naive CD8+ T cells sorted from blood. This TCR was sampled from a man between 25 and 39 years old in good health. The chain links TRBV7-9 to TRBJ2-7, with TRBD2 identical over 7 bases. This CDR3 is CASSLAGAGEQYF. CDR3 in DNA: TGTGCCAGCAGCTTAGCGGGAGCGGGAGAGCAGTACTTC.